Shown below are 2 T cell receptor beta chains from a single sample sequenced in a study of blood T cell repertoires in COVID-19. Profiled with immunoSEQ multiplex PCR; TCRdb holds only in-frame clones, not every one. The table includes tens of thousands of clones, over 65% detected once. Sequenced: peripheral blood. These receptors originate from an elderly man with COVID-19, enrolled during active disease.

The chain recombines TRBV3-1 (or the pseudogene TRBV3-2) with TRBJ2-2; unclear D gene. Germline CDR1 reads LGHDT; CDR2 reads YNNKEL (reference sequence). The CDR3 length is 17 residues. The ends were cut back, 0 bases at V and 0 bases at J, with 11 bases in the middle. Here the CDR3 reads CASSQDPVLANTGELFF. CDR3 nucleotide sequence: TGTGCCAGCAGCCAAGATCCGGTTCTCGCGAACACCGGGGAGCTGTTTTTT.

A few counts support this clone. The chain couples TRBV27 to TRBJ1-1; D gene ambiguous. The germline V gene encodes CDR1 MNHEY and CDR2 SMNVEV (reference sequence). V shed 0 bases and J shed 3 bases, with 5 bases lying between them. There are 13 residues in the CDR3. CDR3 in DNA: TGTGCCAGCAGTTTATCGAGGTACACTGAAGCTTTCTTT. Its translation is CASSLSRYTEAFF.